The 14 T cell receptor beta chains presented below share a single source sample, sequenced in a study of T-cell memory formation after mild COVID-19. TCRdb used MiXCR to reprocess the 5' RACE reads, holding one entry per CDR3 protein. The sample lists 140,000 or so distinct CDR3 sequences; about 14% were seen once. Specimen: PBMCs or a T cell subset sorted from them (not recorded which). The source is an adult woman who had mild COVID-19 (a few samples of this study predate the infection). Cell type and time point are not known.

This clonotype was picked up a small number of times. This chain joins TRBV7-9 and TRBJ2-7, with 7 bases lining up with TRBD1. Germline loops: CDR1 SEHNR, CDR2 FQNEAQ (reference sequence). The trim removed 1 base at V and 3 bases at J, leaving 9 bases unmatched. This CDR3 contains 16 residues. CDR3 residues: CASSLGFRDSNYEQYF. The CDR3 nucleotides are TGTGCCAGCAGCTTAGGGTTCCGGGACAGCAACTACGAGCAGTACTTC.

This clonotype came up many times. The CDR3 region has the DNA TGTGCCAGCAGCTTATTGAGCGGGGCGTCGAACACTGAAGCTTTCTTT. Its translation is CASSLLSGASNTEAFF. The J gene is TRBJ1-1, the V gene TRBV7-9, with a weak D call TRBD1 (5 bases). The length of the CDR3 is 16 residues. V lost 2 bases to trimming and J lost 1 base, with 14 bases between them. Germline lookup yields CDR1 SEHNR and CDR2 FQNEAQ (reference sequence).

This clonotype was counted between two and nine times. V usage is TRBV10-3 and J usage is TRBJ2-7; the match to TRBD1 covers 8 bases. Germline CDR1 is ENHRY and CDR2 is SYGVKD. Trimming took 2 bases from V and 2 from J; bases not matched to a gene: 2. CDR3 size: 14 residues. The CDR3 is CAISERQGTYEQYF. Here the CDR3 DNA reads TGTGCCATCAGTGAGAGACAGGGGACCTACGAGCAGTACTTC.

This clonotype has just a few counts. The chain combines TRBV3-1 with TRBJ1-4, with D unclear. Germline V gene sequence: CDR1 LGHDT, CDR2 YNNKEL (reference sequence). V shed 1 base and J shed 7 bases, with 10 bases lying between them. The CDR3 is 14 amino acids. CDR3 nucleotides: TGTGCCAGCAGCCAAGGTGCCGAAATTGAAAAACTGTTTTTT. Translating gives CASSQGAEIEKLFF.

This clonotype was detected many times. This rearrangement joins TRBV9 to TRBJ2-3; D is unclear. CDR3 length equals 12 residues. The V end lost 4 bases, the J end lost 2 bases, and 5 bases lay between the germline ends. The germline V gene has CDR1 SGDLS and CDR2 YYNGEE. CDR3 DNA: TGTGCCAGCAGCCCCAACACAGATACGCAGTATTTT. Encoded protein: CASSPNTDTQYF.

This clonotype was picked up a small number of times. The chain recombines TRBV12-3 or TRBV12-4 with TRBJ2-3; 9 bases map to TRBD1. This CDR3 is 14 amino acids long. After removal of 2 bases from V and 6 bases from J, the junction contained 3 bases not matched to a gene. In DNA, the CDR3 is TGTGCCAGCAGTTTAATGACAGGGGGGGATACGCAGTATTTT. This sequence encodes CASSLMTGGDTQYF.

The rearrangement joins TRBV5-1 to TRBJ1-5, with 8 bases identical to TRBD1. Losses at the gene ends were 0 bases for V and 3 bases for J; bases not matched to a gene: 5. CDR1 is SGHRS and CDR2 is YFSETQ in the germline V gene. This CDR3 has 16 amino acids. Here the CDR3 reads CASSLAPGQVNQPQHF. In DNA, the CDR3 is TGCGCCAGCAGCTTGGCCCCGGGACAGGTCAATCAGCCCCAGCATTTT.

The V gene is TRBV19, the J gene TRBJ1-1; D possibly corresponds to TRBD1 (6 bases). Germline lookup yields CDR1 LNHDA and CDR2 SQIVND (reference sequence). V lost 10 bases and J 8 bases, leaving 26 bases between the germline ends. The CDR3 covers 15 residues. The CDR3 bases are TGTGCCACAGGGGCATCTGGGTCCTCTTATTCCGAAGCTTTCTTT. This gives the protein CATGASGSSYSEAFF.

The chain couples TRBV15 to TRBJ2-1; D might be TRBD1 (5 bases). This CDR3 is built from 13 residues. With 5 bases removed from V and 9 bases from J, the gap between germline ends came to 14 bases. Germline-derived CDR1 and CDR2 are LNHNV and YYDKDF (reference sequence). As DNA, the CDR3 is TGTGCCACCAGCGGCAGGGTTTTTCTTGAGCAGTTCTTC. It is translated as CATSGRVFLEQFF.

The J gene is TRBJ2-5, the V gene TRBV4-3, with TRBD2 as a possible D gene (6 bases). Per germline, CDR1 LGHNA and CDR2 YSLEER. The CDR3 loop spans 15 amino acids. V was trimmed by 1 base and J by 4 bases, leaving 13 bases between them. The CDR3 loop is CASSQGTGRGETQYF. DNA for the CDR3: TGCGCCAGCAGCCAAGGGACCGGGAGAGGAGAGACCCAGTACTTC.

This clonotype was counted between two and nine times. The V gene is TRBV18, the J gene TRBJ1-1; D is unresolved. V was shortened by 0 bases and J by 0 bases, with 14 bases between the two germline ends. The CDR3 runs 17 residues. Germline V CDR1 and CDR2: KGHSH, LQKENI. CDR3 DNA sequence: TGTGCCAGCTCACCACCGGAATCTAGATATTTGAACACTGAAGCTTTCTTT. Its protein is CASSPPESRYLNTEAFF.

This clonotype came up many times. The chain links TRBV4-3 to TRBJ2-1; either TRBD1 or TRBD2 may fit D (6 bases each). The germline V and J ends were trimmed by 0 bases and 0 bases, with 15 bases remaining between them. This CDR3 contains 18 residues. Germline CDR1 reads LGHNA; CDR2 reads YSLEER. The CDR3 sequence: CASSQEGGGWSSYNEQFF. CDR3 nucleotide sequence: TGCGCCAGCAGCCAAGAGGGGGGCGGTTGGAGCTCCTACAATGAGCAGTTCTTC.

This clonotype appeared a few times. V usage is TRBV4-3 and J usage is TRBJ2-7, with no clear D. The V gene's germline CDR1 is LGHNA and CDR2 YSLEER. CDR3 length: 15 amino acids. V was trimmed by 1 base and J by 1 base, leaving 11 bases between them. The CDR3 bases are TGCGCCAGCAGCCAAGCTACAGACGGTTCCTACGAGCAGTACTTC. Encoded protein: CASSQATDGSYEQYF.

The chain links TRBV7-6 to TRBJ2-3, with 12 bases that match TRBD2. This CDR3 contains 19 residues. The ends lost 5 bases at V and 0 bases at J; junction bases unmatched: 12. The V gene's germline CDR1 is SGHVS and CDR2 FNYEAQ. CDR3: CASSRYLGLAGGSTDTQYF. The CDR3 DNA reads as TGTGCCAGCAGCCGGTATCTTGGCCTAGCGGGGGGGAGCACAGATACGCAGTATTTT.